This T cell receptor beta chain stems from a study of T cells after yellow fever vaccination. Whole-study findings and limits: The booster saw the reappearance of most primary-vaccination clones (roughly 96% CD4, roughly 90% CD8). Contamination of FACS-sorted repertoires by abundant clonotypes from the bulk population could occur.

The CDR3 is 13 residues long. Germline V gives CDR1 DFQATT, CDR2 SNEGSKA (reference sequence). In regard to this clonotype: The antigen is undetermined.

The study made its TCR cDNA through 5'RACE template switching. That step introduced a universal primer site along with UMIs. TCRdb called the 5' RACE reads again in MiXCR, with one record for every CDR3 protein. The sample includes some 160,000 distinct CDR3 sequences, under 7.5% of them seen just once. This TCR was sampled from a man aged 18-30 years who received the YFV17D yellow fever vaccine. This chain uses TRBV20-1 with TRBJ2-7; D ambiguous. The material sequenced was CD4+ T cells sorted from PBMCs, taken 5 days after the first yellow fever vaccination. The CDR3 coding sequence is TGCAGTGCTAGAGATCCCCGTACCTACGAGCGGTACGTC. The encoded protein is CSARDPRTYERYV.